These 27 T cell receptor beta chains came from one sample sequenced in a study of T cells after posttransplantation cyclophosphamide. TCRdb keeps only in-frame clones here, not all; method: immunoSEQ multiplex PCR. Of about 10,000 clones listed, 85% to 95% are singletons. Sequencing was done on a sample of naive CD8+ T cells sorted from PBMCs. Source of these receptors: a man under 40 in good health and a related stem cell transplant donor.

J is TRBJ2-5 and V is TRBV19; 7 positions match TRBD2. The DNA matches TRBJ2-7 better at its end, which makes the J call doubtful. Germline CDR1 reads LNHDA; CDR2 reads SQIVND (reference sequence). This CDR3 contains 14 residues. CDR3 loop: CASRSGGGGYEQYF. For the CDR3, the DNA is TGTGCCAGTAGGTCCGGCGGGGGAGGGTACGAGCAGTACTTC.

The chain links TRBV5-1 to TRBJ2-3; 8 bases align to TRBD2. The CDR3 runs 16 residues. V trimming: 0 bases; J trimming: 6 bases; junction bases outside the gene matches: 9. The germline V gene encodes CDR1 SGHRS and CDR2 YFSETQ. The CDR3 sequence is CASSLGAGGELDTQYF. For the CDR3, the DNA is TGCGCCAGCAGCTTGGGGGCGGGGGGAGAACTGGATACGCAGTATTTT. The whole variable domain, filled in from reference TRBV5-1 and TRBJ2-3, reads KAGVTQTPRYLIKTRGQQVTLSCSPISGHRSVSWYQQTPGQGLQFLFEYFSETQRNKGNFPGRFSGRQFSNSRSEMNVSTLELGDSALYLCASSLGAGGELDTQYFGPGTRLTVL.

This chain connects TRBV7-9 to TRBJ2-5; a weak D match, TRBD2 (7 bases). The assigned J gene may be wrong: the sequence end matches TRBJ2-7 better. The germline V gene encodes CDR1 SEHNR and CDR2 FQNEAQ (reference sequence). The CDR3 sequence is 15 residues long. CDR3 DNA: TGTGCCAGCAGCTCCGAAGGGGGGGGATCCTACGAGCAGTACTTC. Translated: CASSSEGGGSYEQYF.

The chain combines TRBV23-1 with TRBJ2-7, with 7 bases fitting TRBD1. TRBV23-1 is assigned to the ORF class and has an uncertain function. The length of the CDR3 is 13 residues. With 3 bases clipped from V and 6 bases from J, the junction kept 5 bases outside the gene matches. In nucleotides, the CDR3 is TGCGCCAGCAGTCATCAGGACAGGCGCGAGCAGTACTTC. Amino acid sequence: CASSHQDRREQYF.

This chain joins TRBV5-4 and TRBJ2-3; 9 positions match TRBD2. J gave up 1 base and V 4 bases, and 4 bases lay outside the gene matches. From germline, CDR1 is SGHNT and CDR2 YYREEE (reference sequence). CDR3 size: 15 residues. In DNA form, the CDR3 reads TGTGCCAGCAGCGCCTCTAGCGGGGGCACAGATACGCAGTATTTT. Amino acids: CASSASSGGTDTQYF.

The genes are TRBV10-3 and TRBJ2-7; the match to TRBD1 covers 10 bases. After removal of 3 bases from V and 5 bases from J, the junction contained 7 bases not matched to a gene. Germline CDR1 reads ENHRY; CDR2 reads SYGVKD. This CDR3 has 15 amino acids. This chain's CDR3 is CAISDPGTGVHEQYF. The DNA of the CDR3 is TGTGCCATCAGTGACCCCGGGACAGGGGTCCACGAGCAGTACTTC.

The V call is TRBV18, the J call TRBJ1-3; 9 bases match TRBD1. The V gene's germline CDR1 is KGHSH and CDR2 LQKENI. J lost 0 bases, V lost 2 bases, and 17 bases had no gene match. CDR3 length: 21 amino acids. In DNA form, the CDR3 reads TGTGCCAGCTCACCATCGGGGGTGCGGACAGGGGTTCAATACTCTGGAAACACCATATATTTT. Encoded protein: CASSPSGVRTGVQYSGNTIYF.

V and J are TRBV2 and TRBJ2-1; 7 bases match TRBD2. The CDR3 extends over 12 amino acids. The V gene's germline CDR1 is SNHLY and CDR2 FYNNEI. Germline trimming cut 9 bases from V and 6 bases from J; bases unmatched to any gene: 5. CDR3 amino acids: CARDLAANEQFF. CDR3 sequence (DNA): TGTGCCAGAGACCTAGCGGCCAATGAGCAGTTCTTC.

This chain uses TRBV7-9 with TRBJ2-3; tentatively, D is TRBD2 (7 bases). The CDR3 is 16 residues long. Germline-derived CDR1 and CDR2 are SEHNR and FQNEAQ (reference sequence). V was trimmed by 4 bases and J by 1 base, leaving 15 bases between them. The chain's CDR3 is CASSSNTGGRTDTQYF. CDR3 coding DNA: TGTGCCAGCAGCTCCAATACGGGGGGCCGCACAGATACGCAGTATTTT.

The gene calls are TRBV7-2 and TRBJ2-7; TRBD2 matches 12 bases. The junction had 3 bases not matched to a gene; V was cut back by 4 bases and J by 2 bases. The CDR3 extends over 15 amino acids. CDR1 SGHTA and CDR2 FQGNSA come from the germline V gene. CDR3 nucleotide sequence: TGTGCCAGCAGCTACGGACTAGCGGGAACCTACGAGCAGTACTTC. Translating gives CASSYGLAGTYEQYF. The full variable domain, with the rest looked up from reference TRBV7-2 and TRBJ2-7, is GAGVSQSPSNKVTEKGKDVELRCDPISGHTALYWYRQSLGQGLEFLIYFQGNSAPDKSGLPSDRFSAERTGGSVSTLTIQRTQQEDSAVYLCASSYGLAGTYEQYFGPGTRLTVT.

The chain combines TRBV4-3 with TRBJ1-6, with 8 bases that match TRBD1. CDR1 LGHNA and CDR2 YSLEER come from the germline V gene. V was pared by 4 bases and J by 7 bases, with 6 bases of the junction left unmatched. This CDR3 region has 15 residues. CDR3 bases: TGCGCCAGCAGCCTTCGGACAGGGTCCAATTCACCCCTCCACTTT. Its protein is CASSLRTGSNSPLHF.

The chain employs TRBV27 and TRBJ2-7; TRBD2 might be the D (6 bases). V was cut by 7 bases and J by 6 bases, with 19 bases left in between. The CDR3 consists of 14 residues. Germline V gives CDR1 MNHEY, CDR2 SMNVEV (reference sequence). CDR3 sequence (DNA): TGTGCCAGCACCCCGCGGGGAAGTACGGGCGAGCAGTACTTC. Its translation is CASTPRGSTGEQYF.

The chain employs TRBV27 and TRBJ1-1; 7 nucleotides align to TRBD1. Trimming at V came to 7 bases and at J to 2 bases, leaving 4 bases not matched to a gene. Germline V gene data show CDR1 as MNHEY and CDR2 as SMNVEV (reference sequence). This CDR3 region has 13 residues. The CDR3: CASTPGGNTEAFF. CDR3 nucleotides: TGTGCCAGCACGCCAGGGGGAAACACTGAAGCTTTCTTT.

The chain employs TRBV28 and TRBJ1-1, with D possibly being TRBD1 (6 bases). This CDR3 has 14 residues. Trimming removed 3 bases at V and 0 bases at J, with 8 bases between. From germline, CDR1 is MDHEN and CDR2 SYDVKM. The CDR3 DNA reads TGTGCCAGCAGTTTGACAGGTATGAACACTGAAGCTTTCTTT. The encoded protein is CASSLTGMNTEAFF. Using reference TRBV28 and TRBJ1-1 for the parts outside the CDR3, the full variable domain is DVKVTQSSRYLVKRTGEKVFLECVQDMDHENMFWYRQDPGLGLRLIYFSYDVKMKEKGDIPEGYSVSREKKERFSLILESASTNQTSMYLCASSLTGMNTEAFFGQGTRLTVV.

The chain has TRBV7-9 and TRBJ1-1; no firm D call. The CDR3 loop spans 14 amino acids. Trimming stripped 3 bases from V and 5 bases from J, with 13 bases between. CDR1 and CDR2 (germline): SEHNR, FQNEAQ (reference sequence). CDR3 DNA: TGTGCCAGCAGCTTTGTGGAGGGTATGACTGAAGCTTTCTTT. Residues: CASSFVEGMTEAFF.

The chain recombines TRBV9 with TRBJ2-7, with D possibly matching TRBD2 (6 bases). The V gene's germline CDR1 is SGDLS and CDR2 YYNGEE. There are 16 residues in the CDR3. The V gene lost 4 bases and the J gene lost 5 bases, with 22 bases spanning the gap. The CDR3 region has the DNA TGTGCCAGCAGCCTACGAGGAGGGAGCGGACCTGACGAGCAGTACTTC. Translating it yields CASSLRGGSGPDEQYF.

This chain links TRBV7-9 with TRBJ1-5; D call uncertain. V was clipped by 5 bases and J by 4 bases, with 18 bases between them. The CDR3 loop spans 16 amino acids. The germline V gene encodes CDR1 SEHNR and CDR2 FQNEAQ (reference sequence). The CDR3 nucleotides are TGTGCCAGCAGCCTATACGGGGAACTCAAAAATCAGCCCCAGCATTTT. Its protein product is CASSLYGELKNQPQHF.

J is TRBJ2-7 and V is TRBV19; 9 nucleotides align to TRBD1. Germline CDR1 and CDR2: LNHDA and SQIVND (reference sequence). V was clipped by 5 bases and J by 2 bases; unmatched bases: 4. The CDR3 is made up of 14 amino acids. This CDR3 is CASSQTGGTYEQYF. CDR3 bases: TGTGCCAGTAGTCAGACAGGGGGGACCTACGAGCAGTACTTC.

V and J are TRBV20-1 and TRBJ2-2, with a weak D call TRBD1 (5 bases). The CDR3 length is 11 residues. V lost 6 bases and J lost 7, with 9 bases in between. Germline V CDR1 and CDR2: DFQATT, SNEGSKA (reference sequence). In DNA form, the CDR3 reads TGCAGTGCCCGGCAGGGCGGGGAGCTGTTTTTT. Its protein is CSARQGGELFF.

This clone is a singleton in its sample. The chain has TRBV19 and TRBJ2-2, with D hard to call. CDR3 size: 14 residues. Trimming cost V 7 bases and J 1 base, with 10 bases left between them. The germline V gene has CDR1 LNHDA and CDR2 SQIVND (reference sequence). The CDR3 coding sequence is TGTGCCAGTACCCAGGTGGGGAACACCGGGGAGCTGTTTTTT. Translated: CASTQVGNTGELFF.

On this clone: A read error may account for a junction end that differs from germline. This rearrangement joins TRBV2 to TRBJ1-2; D is undetermined. This CDR3 spans 12 amino acids. Germline CDR1 is SNHLY and CDR2 is FYNNEI. The CDR3, as DNA: TGTGCCAGCAATGAAGGCGGCTATGGCTACACCTTC. Translation: CASNEGGYGYTF.

The chain employs TRBV5-4 and TRBJ2-3, with D perhaps TRBD1 (5 bases). This CDR3 comprises 18 residues. V shed 3 bases and J shed 0 bases, with 20 bases lying between them. The germline V gene has CDR1 SGHNT and CDR2 YYREEE (reference sequence). The chain's CDR3 is CASSSIPRQLSSTDTQYF. The DNA of the CDR3 is TGTGCCAGCAGCTCGATTCCCAGACAGCTCTCTAGCACAGATACGCAGTATTTT. Complete variable domain (other parts from reference TRBV5-4 and TRBJ2-3): ETGVTQSPTHLIKTRGQQVTLRCSSQSGHNTVSWYQQALGQGPQFIFQYYREEENGRGNFPPRFSGLQFPNYSSELNVNALELDDSALYLCASSSIPRQLSSTDTQYFGPGTRLTVL.

The chain links TRBV5-1 to TRBJ2-3, with 15 positions matching TRBD2. CDR3 length: 17 amino acids. V lost 4 bases to trimming and J lost 3 bases; unmatched junction nucleotides: 6. Germline V gene lookup returns CDR1 SGHRS and CDR2 YFSETQ. CDR3 sequence reads: CASSRTSGGAETDTQYF. The CDR3 bases are TGCGCCAGCAGCCGGACTAGCGGGGGGGCCGAGACAGATACGCAGTATTTT.

The rearrangement joins TRBV27 to TRBJ2-1; a possible D gene is TRBD2 (6 bases). Looked up from germline, CDR1 is MNHEY and CDR2 is SMNVEV (reference sequence). This CDR3 spans 13 amino acids. The V and J ends lost 2 bases and 8 bases respectively, with 10 bases between them. The CDR3 protein is CASSLGGADEQFF. The CDR3 DNA reads TGTGCCAGCAGTTTAGGCGGGGCGGATGAGCAGTTCTTC.

This clone showed up just once. The chain couples TRBV6-5 to TRBJ2-3; D is unresolved. Germline CDR1 MNHEY, CDR2 SVGAGI. CDR3 length: 14 amino acids. Trimming pared 0 bases from V and 1 base from J, leaving 5 bases between. CDR3 sequence: CASSYSQGTDTQYF. In nucleotides, the CDR3 is TGTGCCAGCAGTTACTCGCAGGGCACAGATACGCAGTATTTT.

The CDR3 DNA reads as TGTGCCAGCAGCCCAAGGACTAGCGGGGGGACCGATGAGCAGTTCTTC. Amino acids: CASSPRTSGGTDEQFF. The V call is TRBV7-2, the J call TRBJ2-1; 14 bases fit TRBD2. The germline gives CDR1 SGHTA, CDR2 FQGNSA. The CDR3 consists of 16 residues. V dropped 5 bases and J dropped 8; count of bases not matched to a gene: 8.

The V and J genes are TRBV5-4 and TRBJ2-7; a possible D gene is TRBD1 (5 bases). The V gene's germline CDR1 is SGHNT and CDR2 YYREEE (reference sequence). This CDR3 comprises 14 residues. V dropped 0 bases and J dropped 3 bases, with 10 bases sitting between them. CDR3 region: CASSLERGYYEQYF. Written as DNA, the CDR3 is TGTGCCAGCAGCTTGGAAAGGGGCTACTACGAGCAGTACTTC.